Shown below are 30 T cell receptor beta chains from a single sample sequenced in a study of shared clonotypes between healthy human individuals. Data came from immunoSEQ multiplex PCR; TCRdb stores just in-frame clones and leaves some out. There are 1,500,000 or so clones in the sample; 98% occur only once, and about 0.35% lies in the top ten. Sequencing used naive CD4+ T cells sorted from blood. Subset reported: CD45RA+ positively selected. All receptors derive from a young man in good health.

Only one count was recorded for this clone. This chain uses TRBV11-2 with TRBJ2-2, with D perhaps TRBD1 (6 bases). Germline lookup yields CDR1 SGHAT and CDR2 FQNNGV. The CDR3 has 17 residues. V was cut by 1 base and J by 3 bases, with 15 bases left in between. CDR3 residues: CASSLVGRGKYTGELFF. The CDR3 nucleotides are TGTGCCAGCAGCTTAGTTGGCAGGGGAAAGTACACCGGGGAGCTGTTTTTT.

This sequence joins TRBV2 and TRBJ1-4; 9 bases are shared with TRBD1. The CDR3 runs to 14 residues. The J segment lost 6 bases and the V segment lost 4 bases, leaving 3 bases of the junction unmatched. CDR1 and CDR2 (germline): SNHLY, FYNNEI. The CDR3 bases are TGTGCCAGCAGTGTGACAGGGGGAGATGAAAAACTGTTTTTT. Residues: CASSVTGGDEKLFF.

The chain is built from TRBV4-1 and TRBJ2-7; no clear D gene. The germline gives CDR1 MGHRA, CDR2 YSYEKL. The CDR3 sequence is 14 residues long. V was cut by 0 bases and J by 7 bases, with 13 bases left in between. Here the CDR3 reads CASSQDTLFGEQYF. CDR3 coding DNA: TGCGCCAGCAGCCAAGATACTCTCTTCGGGGAGCAGTACTTC.

The chain recombines TRBV4-3 with TRBJ2-1; 7 bases map to TRBD1. Looked up from germline, CDR1 is LGHNA and CDR2 is YSLEER. V dropped 1 base and J dropped 4; count of bases not matched to a gene: 7. The CDR3 is made up of 16 amino acids. The CDR3 DNA is TGCGCCAGCAGCCAAGTAGGCAGGGGGATGTACAATGAGCAGTTCTTC. Its protein is CASSQVGRGMYNEQFF.

The chain employs TRBV7-9 and TRBJ1-2; D gene ambiguous. The length of the CDR3 is 15 residues. Trimming stripped 0 bases from V and 4 bases from J, with 12 bases between. CDR1 is SEHNR, CDR2 FQNEAQ, per germline (reference sequence). The CDR3 DNA reads as TGTGCCAGCAGCTTAGCGGTGGGCAGCGCCTATGGCTACACCTTC. Translated, it gives CASSLAVGSAYGYTF.

The chain uses TRBV29-1 and TRBJ2-7; TRBD1 aligns across 11 bases. Germline CDR1 reads SQVTM; CDR2 reads ANQGSEA. Germline trimming cut 6 bases from V and 5 bases from J; bases unmatched to any gene: 6. The CDR3 totals 13 residues. The CDR3 DNA follows: TGCAGCGTCTCCCGGACAGGGGGCCACGAGCAGTACTTC. Protein product: CSVSRTGGHEQYF.

The chain is built from TRBV6-1 and TRBJ2-2, with 7 nucleotides matching TRBD2. CDR1 MNHNS and CDR2 SASEGT come from the germline V gene. Trimming at V came to 2 bases and at J to 2 bases, leaving 5 bases not matched to a gene. The CDR3 totals 16 residues. The chain's CDR3 is CASSEQSGTNTGELFF. DNA for the CDR3: TGTGCCAGCAGTGAACAAAGCGGGACTAACACCGGGGAGCTGTTTTTT.

The V call is TRBV27, the J call TRBJ2-1; a weak D match, TRBD2 (6 bases). Trimming left V 5 bases short and J 0 bases short, with 14 bases between. CDR3 length equals 16 residues. Germline V gives CDR1 MNHEY, CDR2 SMNVEV (reference sequence). The CDR3 sequence is CASSPGDWSSYNEQFF. CDR3 in DNA: TGTGCCAGCAGTCCCGGGGACTGGAGCTCCTACAATGAGCAGTTCTTC.

Only a few counts were recorded for this clone. Different DNA sequences within this sample yield the same CDR3. The chain recombines TRBV15 with TRBJ1-3, with D perhaps TRBD1 (6 bases). Trimming took off 0 bases at V and 0 bases at J, with 6 bases between the two ends. Looked up from germline, CDR1 is LNHNV and CDR2 is YYDKDF (reference sequence). CDR3 length: 15 amino acids. The DNA for the CDR3 is TGTGCCACCAGCAGAGACAGGGGCTCTGGAAACACCATATATTTT. Translated, it gives CATSRDRGSGNTIYF.

V and J are TRBV4-1 and TRBJ1-2, with no clear D. Germline-derived CDR1 and CDR2 are MGHRA and YSYEKL. V lost 1 base, J lost 7 bases, and 7 bases lay in between. This CDR3 is built from 12 residues. The CDR3 sequence is CASSQGPGGYTF. The CDR3, as DNA: TGCGCCAGCAGCCAAGGGCCGGGTGGCTACACCTTC.

V gene TRBV14 combines with J gene TRBJ2-7; no clear D. This CDR3 is 13 amino acids long. Germline V CDR1 and CDR2: SGHDN, FVKESK. The ends were cut back, 2 bases at V and 3 bases at J, with 8 bases in the middle. The CDR3 bases are TGTGCCAGCAGCCAAAACATGATCTACGAGCAGTACTTC. It is translated as CASSQNMIYEQYF. The full variable domain, completed using reference TRBV14 and TRBJ2-7, is EAGVTQFPSHSVIEKGQTVTLRCDPISGHDNLYWYRRVMGKEIKFLLHFVKESKQDESGMPNNRFLAERTGGTYSTLKVQPAELEDSGVYFCASSQNMIYEQYFGPGTRLTVT.

The chain recombines TRBV12-5 with TRBJ2-1; maybe TRBD1 (5 bases). The germline CDR1 and CDR2 sequences are LGHNT and FRNRAP. The CDR3 totals 16 residues. Trimming removed 2 bases at V and 0 bases at J, with 11 bases between. CDR3 region: CASGLTGPNSYNEQFF. CDR3 sequence (DNA): TGTGCTAGTGGTTTGACAGGCCCGAACTCCTACAATGAGCAGTTCTTC.

V is TRBV11-3 and J is TRBJ2-2; the D gene is possibly TRBD2 (5 bases). V gave up 2 bases and J gave up 6 bases, with 7 bases separating them. The length of the CDR3 is 13 residues. The germline CDR1 and CDR2 sequences are SGHNT and YENEEA. The CDR3 reads CASSLTGSGELFF. CDR3 sequence (DNA): TGTGCCAGCAGCTTAACGGGATCCGGGGAGCTGTTTTTT.

This chain uses TRBV25-1 with TRBJ2-1, with D unclear. V lost 0 bases to trimming and J lost 2 bases, with 8 bases between them. Germline values: CDR1 MGHDK, CDR2 SYGVNS. This CDR3 comprises 15 residues. The DNA for the CDR3 is TGTGCCAGCAGTGAATACAGCGTTCCCTACAATGAGCAGTTCTTC. This translates into CASSEYSVPYNEQFF.

The V gene is TRBV19, the J gene TRBJ1-4; possible D gene TRBD1, 5 bases. The V end lost 7 bases, the J end lost 8 bases, and 26 bases lay between the germline ends. This CDR3 is 17 amino acids long. Germline CDR1 and CDR2: LNHDA and SQIVND (reference sequence). The CDR3 DNA follows: TGTGCCAGTACCCACCTCATGGGGGGGACTCAGAGGGAAAAACTGTTTTTT. This gives the protein CASTHLMGGTQREKLFF.

Regarding this clone: Other DNA sequences of this sample code for an identical CDR3. The V and J genes are TRBV11-2 and TRBJ2-2, with TRBD2 matching 11 bases. V gave up 0 bases and J gave up 5 bases; unmatched junction bases: 2. The CDR3 totals 16 residues. Germline V gene lookup returns CDR1 SGHAT and CDR2 FQNNGV. This CDR3 reads CASSLELAGVTGELFF. Written as DNA, the CDR3 is TGTGCCAGCAGCTTAGAACTAGCGGGAGTTACCGGGGAGCTGTTTTTT.

The sample holds one count of this clone. Other DNA sequences in the same sample also yield this CDR3. The chain carries TRBV20-1 and TRBJ2-3; D not resolved. There are 11 residues in the CDR3. The germline V and J ends were trimmed by 6 bases and 4 bases, with 8 bases remaining between them. Looked up from germline, CDR1 is DFQATT and CDR2 is SNEGSKA (reference sequence). DNA of the CDR3: TGCAGTGCCCGCCCCGCAGATACGCAGTATTTT. Residues: CSARPADTQYF.

This clone has only one observation. This chain uses TRBV7-6 with TRBJ1-2; D gene ambiguous. The V gene lost 5 bases and the J gene lost 5 bases, with 9 bases spanning the gap. CDR3 length: 12 amino acids. Per germline, CDR1 SGHVS and CDR2 FNYEAQ. The DNA of the CDR3 is TGTGCCAGCAGCCCCCGAGGGTATGGCTACACCTTC. Translation gives CASSPRGYGYTF.

The chain combines TRBV18 with TRBJ2-7, with 9 nucleotides matching TRBD2. The CDR3 spans 18 residues. Germline CDR1 reads KGHSH; CDR2 reads LQKENI. J gave up 0 bases and V 1 base, and 10 bases lay outside the gene matches. The CDR3 protein is CASSPQLPAGGSSYEQYF. The CDR3 region has the DNA TGTGCCAGCTCACCACAGCTTCCGGCGGGAGGGTCCTCCTACGAGCAGTACTTC.

The genes are TRBV18 and TRBJ2-2; 13 bases map to TRBD2. CDR3 length: 16 residues. Trimming removed 4 bases from V and 7 bases from J; junction bases left unmatched: 6. In germline, CDR1 is KGHSH, CDR2 LQKENI. CDR3 sequence (DNA): TGTGCCAGCTCACAAGGACTAGCGGGAGTTAACGGGGAGCTGTTTTTT. Residues: CASSQGLAGVNGELFF.

The chain recombines TRBV20-1 with TRBJ1-2, with D possibly TRBD1 on 5 matching bases. The CDR3 contains 11 residues. V lost 3 bases, J lost 6 bases, and 8 bases lay in between. The germline CDR1 and CDR2 sequences are DFQATT and SNEGSKA (reference sequence). CDR3 protein: CSASLGHGYTF. DNA for the CDR3: TGCAGTGCTAGTCTGGGGCATGGCTACACCTTC.

This chain links TRBV9 with TRBJ2-3; D gene unclear. CDR1 is SGDLS, CDR2 YYNGEE, per germline. This CDR3 contains 16 residues. Between the trimmed V and J ends, which lost 0 bases and 4 bases, there was a span of 15 bases. The CDR3 DNA reads TGTGCCAGCAGCGTAGGGGTCCCCACGGTAGCAGATACGCAGTATTTT. This translates into CASSVGVPTVADTQYF.

V and J are TRBV28 and TRBJ2-7, with TRBD1 matching 7 bases. V was clipped by 6 bases and J by 4 bases; unmatched bases: 9. CDR3 size: 14 residues. CDR1 and CDR2 (germline): MDHEN, SYDVKM. The CDR3 region has the DNA TGTGCCAGCAGACCCCGGGACAGCCTTTACGAGCAGTACTTC. Its translation is CASRPRDSLYEQYF.

V is TRBV27 and J is TRBJ1-3; D uncertain. The CDR3 length is 14 residues. Looked up from germline, CDR1 is MNHEY and CDR2 is SMNVEV (reference sequence). V dropped 2 bases and J dropped 2 bases, with 7 bases sitting between them. CDR3 region: CASSLTLTGNTIYF. The CDR3 bases are TGTGCCAGCAGTTTAACGCTTACTGGAAACACCATATATTTT.

The chain employs TRBV5-5 and TRBJ2-3, with D maybe TRBD2 (6 bases). V shed 3 bases and J shed 4 bases, with 18 bases lying between them. The length of the CDR3 is 16 residues. Germline CDR1 is SGHKS and CDR2 is YYEKEE (reference sequence). For the CDR3, the DNA is TGTGCCAGCAGCTGGGGGGTAGCGGCCGACGCAGATACGCAGTATTTT. This gives the protein CASSWGVAADADTQYF.

The CDR3 sequence: CASRPTGPRTDTQYF. The CDR3 DNA reads as TGTGCCAGCAGGCCTACAGGACCCCGCACAGATACGCAGTATTTT. V gene TRBV12-1 combines with J gene TRBJ2-3; the table names TRBD1, a call not compared with the DNA. TRBV12-1 is a listed pseudogene. CDR3 length: 15 residues.

J is TRBJ1-3 and V is TRBV2, with D unclear. The CDR3 has 13 amino acids. The germline V gene has CDR1 SNHLY and CDR2 FYNNEI. V dropped 6 bases and J dropped 0 bases, with 6 bases sitting between them. The DNA of the CDR3 is TGTGCCAGCAGGTTGAGCTCTGGAAACACCATATATTTT. It yields the protein CASRLSSGNTIYF.

Written as DNA, the CDR3 is TGTGCCAGCAGCTTATCGTATGGGGTGACTAGCGATAGTGAGCAGTTCTTC. This sequence encodes CASSLSYGVTSDSEQFF. The J gene is TRBJ2-1, the V gene TRBV7-9; TRBD2 aligns across 8 bases. The CDR3 sequence is 17 residues long. Germline CDR1 and CDR2: SEHNR and FQNEAQ (reference sequence). V shed 2 bases and J 9 bases; nucleotides not matched to a gene: 15. Variable domain in full (rest from reference TRBV7-9 and TRBJ2-1): DTGVSQNPRHKITKRGQNVTFRCDPISEHNRLYWYRQTLGQGPEFLTYFQNEAQLEKSRLLSDRFSAERPKGSFSTLEIQRTEQGDSAMYLCASSLSYGVTSDSEQFFGPGTRLTVL.

The chain links TRBV29-1 to TRBJ2-1; no firm D call. The ends were cut back, 7 bases at V and 4 bases at J, with 8 bases in the middle. CDR1 SQVTM and CDR2 ANQGSEA come from the germline V gene. The CDR3 totals 11 residues. This chain's CDR3 is CSAARYNEQFF. The DNA of the CDR3 is TGCAGCGCTGCGAGGTACAATGAGCAGTTCTTC.

The rearrangement links TRBV2 to TRBJ2-7, with TRBD2 identical over 10 bases. The V and J ends lost 6 bases and 6 bases, in that order; junction bases with no gene match: 8. The CDR3 extends over 14 amino acids. Germline CDR1 is SNHLY and CDR2 is FYNNEI. CDR3: CASREREGSGEQYF. CDR3 DNA sequence: TGTGCCAGCAGGGAGCGGGAGGGCTCTGGCGAGCAGTACTTC.